This T cell receptor (beta chain) was observed in a study of blood T cell repertoires in COVID-19. Study as a whole: Sources were T cells, B-cell-depleted T cells, or PBMCs; the material itself was cDNA or gDNA.

Data came from immunoSEQ multiplex PCR; TCRdb stores just in-frame clones and leaves some out. The sample yields 110,000 to 150,000 clones, about 80% seen once. The V and J ends lost 3 bases and 5 bases, in that order; junction bases with no gene match: 9. Looked up from germline, CDR1 is SGDLS and CDR2 is YYNGEE. The CDR3 spans 15 residues. The sequence came from a human donor in a cohort sampled during active COVID-19. The chain links TRBV9 to TRBJ2-5; 8 bases line up with TRBD2. Sequencing used peripheral blood. The CDR3: CASSARGGSLETQYF. The CDR3 DNA follows: TGTGCCAGCAGCGCTCGGGGGGGCAGTCTTGAGACCCAGTACTTC.